The T cell receptor beta chain described here comes from a study of blood T cells in healthy people across ages. This clonotype was seen more than once but under ten times. The study recruited healthy Caucasian donors from Russia who were aged roughly 6 to 95. For the second PCR, which ran for roughly 6 to 12 cycles, a sample-barcoded 5' primer and a J-beta primer mix were used. Each cDNA molecule was tagged by a template-switch adaptor that had 12 random nucleotides. TCRdb re-called the 5' RACE reads through MiXCR, storing one row per CDR3 protein. The repertoire consists of approximately 580,000 distinct CDR3 sequences, with 24% occurring once and the leading ten covering 7.5% to 9%. Trimming removed 0 bases from V and 0 bases from J, with 6 bases in between. This CDR3 spans 15 amino acids. Germline CDR1 MGHRA, CDR2 YSYEKL. This sample also belongs to another study, concerning T cells of mothers and their children.

The clonotype was recovered from a boy aged 5-17 years in good health. The chain links TRBV4-1 to TRBJ1-3; no clear D gene. The sequenced sample was blood. The CDR3 sequence: CASSQEHYSGNTIYF. CDR3 DNA: TGCGCCAGCAGCCAAGAACACTACTCTGGAAACACCATATATTTT.